The 18 T cell receptor beta chains reported below all come from one sample, sequenced in a study of cytomegalovirus exposure and HLA in healthy donors. 60 Vbeta and 13 Jbeta primers were used in PCR. TCRdb's copy holds only in-frame clones and misses some; the assay was immunoSEQ multiplex PCR. The table lists 150,000 to 180,000 clones, roughly 80% of them singletons. The specimen sequenced was PBMCs. The source of these receptors is a woman aged 40 to 50 in good health and CMV-seronegative.

This chain joins TRBV27 and TRBJ1-2; tentatively, D is TRBD1 (6 bases). Looked up from germline, CDR1 is MNHEY and CDR2 is SMNVEV (reference sequence). The V end lost 5 bases, the J end lost 5 bases, and 15 bases lay between the germline ends. The CDR3 extends over 14 amino acids. The CDR3 nucleotides are TGTGCCAGCAGTCCAGACAGGAGGTGGTATGGCTACACCTTC. As protein: CASSPDRRWYGYTF.

As to this clone: One end of the junction varies from germline; a read error may be responsible. The gene calls are TRBV5-6 and TRBJ2-7; tentatively, D is TRBD1 (5 bases). CDR1 and CDR2 (germline): SGHDT, YYEEEE. The CDR3 is 12 residues long. The CDR3 sequence is CASSLRNGQGSF. The CDR3 DNA reads as TGTGCCAGCAGCTTAAGGAATGGGCAGGGAAGCTTC. Filled out from reference TRBV5-6 and TRBJ2-7, the complete variable domain reads DAGVTQSPTHLIKTRGQQVTLRCSPKSGHDTVSWYQQALGQGPQFIFQYYEEEERQRGNFPDRFSGHQFPNYSSELNVNALLLGDSALYLCASSLRNGQGSFGPGTRLTVT.

The rearrangement uses TRBV7-6 and TRBJ2-5, with D unclear. Germline V gene lookup returns CDR1 SGHVS and CDR2 FNYEAQ. The CDR3 extends over 12 amino acids. The ends were cut back, 1 base at V and 5 bases at J, with 5 bases in the middle. The DNA for the CDR3 is TGTGCCAGCAGCTTAGGCAGGGAGACCCAGTACTTC. Residues: CASSLGRETQYF. The variable domain in full, completed from reference TRBV7-6 and TRBJ2-5, reads GAGVSQSPRYKVTKRGQDVALRCDPISGHVSLYWYRQALGQGPEFLTYFNYEAQQDKSGLPNDRFSAERPEGSISTLTIQRTEQRDSAMYRCASSLGRETQYFGPGTRLLVL.

This sequence joins TRBV10-3 and TRBJ2-7; D remains unclear. The germline V gene has CDR1 ENHRY and CDR2 SYGVKD. V shed 3 bases and J shed 6 bases, with 21 bases lying between them. The CDR3 consists of 16 residues. CDR3 region: CAISDPLVRSDPEQYF. DNA for the CDR3: TGTGCCATCAGTGATCCCCTCGTCAGGTCAGATCCCGAGCAGTACTTC.

The rearrangement links TRBV7-9 to TRBJ1-1; 8 nucleotides agree with TRBD1. Germline V gene sequence: CDR1 SEHNR, CDR2 FQNEAQ (reference sequence). CDR3 length: 16 residues. Trimming removed 1 base from V and 6 bases from J; junction bases left unmatched: 10. CDR3 DNA: TGTGCCAGCAGCTTAGGGGTCGCAGGGGGCTCGGCTGAAGCTTTCTTT. It yields the protein CASSLGVAGGSAEAFF.

The rearrangement joins TRBV5-4 to TRBJ2-1; 7 positions match TRBD2. The CDR3 extends over 14 amino acids. Unmatched junction bases numbered 8, after V lost 2 bases and J lost 9 bases. CDR1 is SGHNT, CDR2 YYREEE, per germline (reference sequence). The CDR3 sequence: CASSLRRELGEQFF. In nucleotides, the CDR3 is TGTGCCAGCAGCTTAAGGCGGGAGCTGGGTGAGCAGTTCTTC.

The CDR3 is CASSVASTDTQYF. In DNA, the CDR3 is TGCGCCAGCAGCGTAGCAAGCACAGATACGCAGTATTTT. This chain uses TRBV10-2 with TRBJ2-3, with D uncertain. This CDR3 spans 13 amino acids. V lost 6 bases and J 0 bases, leaving 7 bases between the germline ends. Germline-derived CDR1 and CDR2 are WSHSY and SAAADI.

V and J are TRBV29-1 and TRBJ1-2, with D maybe TRBD1 (6 bases). With 6 bases removed from V and 8 bases from J, the gap between germline ends came to 10 bases. Germline assignment: CDR1 SQVTM and CDR2 ANQGSEA. The CDR3 runs 10 residues. CDR3 residues: CSVRTVGYTF. The DNA of the CDR3 is TGCAGCGTGAGGACAGTCGGCTACACCTTC.

The chain recombines TRBV5-1 with TRBJ2-1; D unclear. The V and J ends lost 3 bases and 3 bases respectively, with 10 bases between them. CDR3 length: 14 residues. Germline V gene sequence: CDR1 SGHRS, CDR2 YFSETQ. The CDR3 loop is CASSSPGHYNEQFF. The DNA of the CDR3 is TGCGCCAGCAGCTCACCCGGTCACTACAATGAGCAGTTCTTC.

J is TRBJ2-7 and V is TRBV5-1; D gene ambiguous. Between the trimmed V and J ends, which lost 2 bases and 7 bases, there was a span of 16 bases. The CDR3 sequence is 14 residues long. Germline assignment: CDR1 SGHRS and CDR2 YFSETQ. CDR3 sequence (DNA): TGCGCCAGCAGCTTCGATTCTGACATTGTGGAGCAGTACTTC. Translation gives CASSFDSDIVEQYF.

J is TRBJ2-4 and V is TRBV19; tentatively, D is TRBD1 (7 bases). Germline CDR1 LNHDA, CDR2 SQIVND (reference sequence). Trimming shortened V by 6 bases and J by 7 bases, and 19 bases separated the two germline ends. CDR3 length: 15 amino acids. The chain's CDR3 is CASSPGGGGANIQYF. CDR3 sequence (DNA): TGTGCCAGTAGCCCAGGAGGAGGGGGCGCGAACATTCAGTACTTC.

The chain has TRBV19 and TRBJ2-5; possible D gene TRBD2, 7 bases. The J call is doubtful: the DNA matches TRBJ2-7 better. Germline V lookup: CDR1 LNHDA, CDR2 SQIVND (reference sequence). The CDR3 consists of 15 residues. As DNA, the CDR3 is TGTGCCAGTACCCACAGTGGGGGGCGGGGGAACGAGCAGTACTTC. Its protein is CASTHSGGRGNEQYF.

The rearrangement links TRBV4-2 to TRBJ2-1, with 7 positions matching TRBD2. Trimming took 4 bases from V and 6 from J; bases not matched to a gene: 12. Germline V gives CDR1 LGHNA, CDR2 YNFKEQ. The CDR3 runs to 16 residues. CDR3 coding DNA: TGTGCCAGCAGCCCTTCCGGGATAGCGGGTGGCAATGAGCAGTTCTTC. It codes for CASSPSGIAGGNEQFF.

This sequence joins TRBV5-8 and TRBJ1-1; possible D gene TRBD1, 6 bases. The V gene's germline CDR1 is SGHTS and CDR2 YDEGEE. Trimming cost V 2 bases and J 3 bases, with 14 bases left between them. This CDR3 region has 15 residues. The CDR3 DNA reads as TGTGCCAGCAGCTTCGAACAGGGAGGGGACACTGAAGCTTTCTTT. Its protein product is CASSFEQGGDTEAFF.

V is TRBV5-1 and J is TRBJ2-3; TRBD2 aligns across 11 bases. V lost 4 bases, J lost 3 bases, and 10 bases stayed unmatched. The CDR3 has 17 residues. The V gene's germline CDR1 is SGHRS and CDR2 YFSETQ. CDR3 nucleotide sequence: TGCGCCAGCAGCGCCTATGTAGCGGGGGGGCCAACAGATACGCAGTATTTT. This translates into CASSAYVAGGPTDTQYF.

This clone is large by share. The rearrangement joins TRBV6-1 to TRBJ1-2; TRBD1 matches 7 bases. Trimming removed 2 bases from V and 7 bases from J; junction bases left unmatched: 10. The germline V gene has CDR1 MNHNS and CDR2 SASEGT. The length of the CDR3 is 15 residues. The CDR3 sequence: CASSEKEGQSFGYTF. CDR3 nucleotides: TGTGCCAGCAGTGAAAAAGAGGGACAGAGTTTTGGCTACACCTTC.

The chain employs TRBV29-1 and TRBJ2-1; 10 bases map to TRBD1. Per germline, CDR1 SQVTM and CDR2 ANQGSEA. This CDR3 is 15 amino acids long. Trimming removed 3 bases from V and 6 bases from J; junction bases left unmatched: 8. CDR3 nucleotide sequence: TGCAGCGTTGAGGAAGGGGGACAGGGGCTCAATGAGCAGTTCTTC. It specifies CSVEEGGQGLNEQFF.

The chain employs TRBV9 and TRBJ2-7; 9 bases are shared with TRBD1. The CDR3 sequence is 14 residues long. Germline V gene data show CDR1 as SGDLS and CDR2 as YYNGEE. With V trimmed by 0 bases and J by 6 bases, 4 bases remained unmatched. The CDR3: CASSVGTGEGEQYF. The DNA for the CDR3 is TGTGCCAGCAGCGTAGGGACAGGGGAGGGCGAGCAGTACTTC. The variable domain in full, with the rest retrieved from reference TRBV9 and TRBJ2-7, is DSGVTQTPKHLITATGQRVTLRCSPRSGDLSVYWYQQSLDQGLQFLIQYYNGEERAKGNILERFSAQQFPDLHSELNLSSLELGDSALYFCASSVGTGEGEQYFGPGTRLTVT.